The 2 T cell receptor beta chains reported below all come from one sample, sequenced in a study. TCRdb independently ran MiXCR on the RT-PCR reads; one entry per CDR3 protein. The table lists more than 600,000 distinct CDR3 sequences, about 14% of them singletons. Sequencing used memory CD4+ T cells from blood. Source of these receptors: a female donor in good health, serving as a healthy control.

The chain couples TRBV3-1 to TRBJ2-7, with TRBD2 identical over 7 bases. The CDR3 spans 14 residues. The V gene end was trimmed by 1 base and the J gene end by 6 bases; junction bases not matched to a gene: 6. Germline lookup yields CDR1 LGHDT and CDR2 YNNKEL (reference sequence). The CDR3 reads CASSQGGRASEQYF. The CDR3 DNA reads TGTGCCAGCAGCCAAGGAGGGAGGGCGAGCGAGCAGTACTTC.

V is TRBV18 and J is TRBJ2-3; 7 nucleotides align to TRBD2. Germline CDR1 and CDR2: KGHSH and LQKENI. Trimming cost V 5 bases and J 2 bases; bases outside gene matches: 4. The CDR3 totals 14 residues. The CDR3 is CASSTSDYTDTQYF. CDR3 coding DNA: TGTGCCAGCTCAACTAGCGACTACACAGATACGCAGTATTTT.